A single T cell receptor (beta chain) is shown here with its context. Per the original data handling: Amplifying reference gene primers gave estimates of nucleated cell counts. Clones were read by immunoSEQ multiplex PCR, and TCRdb kept only the in-frame ones, dropping some. V and J calls and clone size are given by that table; D and trimming were obtained from the DNA. This sample has over 70,000 clones, with over 60% found just once. The record originates from a study of blood T cell repertoires in COVID-19. Study background: Samples came from the United States, Italy and Spain, spanning acute and convalescent COVID-19. The analysed material was cDNA or gDNA that came from T cells, B-cell-depleted T cells, or PBMCs.

The junction had 6 bases not matched to a gene; V was cut back by 3 bases and J by 2 bases. The germline V gene encodes CDR1 SGHNT and CDR2 YENEEA. The CDR3 has 16 amino acids. The genes are TRBV11-3 and TRBJ2-3; 9 bases align to TRBD2. What was sequenced was peripheral blood. The receptor was derived from a woman older than 75 with active or convalescent COVID-19. CDR3 nucleotide sequence: TGTGCCAGCAGCTTCGTTAGCGGGGGTGACACAGATACGCAGTATTTT. This translates into CASSFVSGGDTDTQYF.